This TCR beta chain was sequenced in a study of chemoradiotherapy in HPV16-positive cancers. For the study at large: Candidate HPV-specific T-cell clones and common TCR motifs came from functional assays in a couple of HPV16-positive patients. Findings of the study overall: Functional assays defining HPV-specific T cells used only two HPV16-positive patients. Non-HPV-specific T cells did not expand in tumors during treatment, whereas candidate HPV-specific clones and E7-related motifs did.

Assay used: immunoSEQ multiplex PCR; TCRdb lists only in-frame clones, some missing. The data hold over 35,000 clones, with 75% to 85% observed a single time. As regards this clone: Its antigen is still unknown.

The material was blood, obtained from a patient who underwent chemoradiotherapy. This receptor was taken from a human donor with HPV-associated anogenital cancer.

CDR3 sequence: CASSPGTGGRGLPADTQYF. The CDR3 region has the DNA TGCGCCAGCAGCCCCGGGACAGGGGGAAGGGGCCTGCCTGCAGATACGCAGTATTTT. This chain joins TRBV5-1 and TRBJ2-3; 11 bases align to TRBD1. V shed 4 bases and J 4 bases; nucleotides not matched to a gene: 17. CDR3 length: 19 amino acids. Germline CDR1 and CDR2: SGHRS and YFSETQ.